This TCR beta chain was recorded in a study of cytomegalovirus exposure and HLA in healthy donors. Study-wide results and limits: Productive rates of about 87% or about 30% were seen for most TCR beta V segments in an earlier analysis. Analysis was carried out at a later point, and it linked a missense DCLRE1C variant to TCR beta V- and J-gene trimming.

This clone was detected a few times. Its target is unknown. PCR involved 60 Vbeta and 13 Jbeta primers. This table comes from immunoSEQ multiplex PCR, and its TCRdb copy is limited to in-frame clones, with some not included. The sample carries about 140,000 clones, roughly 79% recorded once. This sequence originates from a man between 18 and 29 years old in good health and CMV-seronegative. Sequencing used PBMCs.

The CDR3 here is CASSYEGSTEAFF. In DNA, the CDR3 is TGTGCCAGCAGTTACGAGGGAAGTACTGAAGCTTTCTTT. This chain uses TRBV6-6 with TRBJ1-1; D not resolved. Germline V gene lookup returns CDR1 MNHNY and CDR2 SVGAGI (reference sequence). Trimming took off 2 bases at V and 5 bases at J, with 9 bases between the two ends. This CDR3 contains 13 residues.